This T cell receptor (beta chain) was identified during a study of glioma-infiltrating T cells. With respect to this clonotype: The target antigen is unknown.

TCR alpha and beta CDR3 regions were amplified from RNA using iRepertoire nested multiplex PCR. Input was roughly 85-450 ng of tissue mRNA or PBMC total RNA. One entry per CDR3 protein results from TCRdb running MiXCR on the multiplex PCR reads. The table records some 40,000 distinct CDR3 sequences, around 24% of them present only once. The study's findings and limits: Tissue-blood divergence was below expectation in non-neoplastic patients, above in gliomas. Tissue and blood shared very few CDR3 sequences.

Material: glioma tissue, nonneoplastic brain tissue, or PBMCs (not recorded which). The sequence was obtained from a human donor with low-grade glioma or glioblastoma, undergoing nonglioma brain surgery, or in good health (not recorded which).

The CDR3 DNA sequence: TGTGCCATCGGTCAGCCTGGTGAGCAGTTCTTC. Its translation: CAIGQPGEQFF. This chain links TRBV10-3 with TRBJ2-1; no definite D call. Germline V lookup: CDR1 ENHRY, CDR2 SYGVKD. Trimming took 8 bases from V and 9 from J, leaving 11 bases between them. The CDR3 is made up of 11 amino acids.